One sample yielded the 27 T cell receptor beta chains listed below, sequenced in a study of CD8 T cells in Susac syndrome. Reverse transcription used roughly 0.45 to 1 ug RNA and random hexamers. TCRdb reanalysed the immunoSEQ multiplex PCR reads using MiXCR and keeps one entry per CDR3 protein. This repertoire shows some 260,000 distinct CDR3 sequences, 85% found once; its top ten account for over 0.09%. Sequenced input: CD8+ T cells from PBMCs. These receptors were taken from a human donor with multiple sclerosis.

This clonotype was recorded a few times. The CDR3, as DNA: TGCGCCAGCAGCCAAGCCCCGGGTCTTACGATCAATGAGCAGTTCTTC. As protein: CASSQAPGLTINEQFF. This rearrangement joins TRBV4-1 to TRBJ2-1, with no clear D. Per the germline V gene, CDR1 is MGHRA and CDR2 is YSYEKL. Between the trimmed V and J ends, which lost 1 base and 6 bases, there was a span of 16 bases. The CDR3 runs to 16 residues.

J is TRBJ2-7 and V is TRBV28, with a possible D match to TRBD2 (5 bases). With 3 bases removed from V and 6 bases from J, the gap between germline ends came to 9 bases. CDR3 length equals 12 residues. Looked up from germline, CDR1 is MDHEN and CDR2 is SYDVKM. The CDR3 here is CASSLRVPEQYF. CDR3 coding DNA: TGTGCCAGCAGTTTGCGGGTACCCGAGCAGTACTTC.

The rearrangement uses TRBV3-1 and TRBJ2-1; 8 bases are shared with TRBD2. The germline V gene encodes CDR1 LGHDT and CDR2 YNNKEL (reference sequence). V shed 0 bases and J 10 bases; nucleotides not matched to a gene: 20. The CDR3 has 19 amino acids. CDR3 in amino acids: CASSQDPPFSGTATYEQFF. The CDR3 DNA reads TGTGCCAGCAGCCAAGATCCGCCCTTTAGCGGGACCGCTACCTACGAGCAGTTCTTC.

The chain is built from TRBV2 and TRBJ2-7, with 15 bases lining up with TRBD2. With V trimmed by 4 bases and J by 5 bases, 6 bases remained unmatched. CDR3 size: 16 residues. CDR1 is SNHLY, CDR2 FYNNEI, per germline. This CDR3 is CASSGLGTSGRNEQYF. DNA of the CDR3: TGTGCCAGCAGTGGACTGGGGACTAGCGGGAGGAACGAGCAGTACTTC.

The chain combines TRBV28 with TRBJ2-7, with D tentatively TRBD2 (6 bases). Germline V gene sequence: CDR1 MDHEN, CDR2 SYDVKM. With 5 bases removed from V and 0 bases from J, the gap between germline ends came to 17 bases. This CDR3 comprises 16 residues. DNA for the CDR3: TGTGCCAGCAGTCTGAACATTCTAGCGAACTCCTACGAGCAGTACTTC. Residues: CASSLNILANSYEQYF.

The CDR3: CASSPTGTSGDTGELFF. For the CDR3, the DNA is TGTGCCAGCTCACCAACTGGGACTAGCGGAGATACCGGGGAGCTGTTTTTT. J is TRBJ2-2 and V is TRBV18, with 11 bases lining up with TRBD2. The germline V gene encodes CDR1 KGHSH and CDR2 LQKENI. V shed 2 bases, J shed 5 bases, and the junction held 7 bases outside the gene matches. The CDR3 has 17 residues.

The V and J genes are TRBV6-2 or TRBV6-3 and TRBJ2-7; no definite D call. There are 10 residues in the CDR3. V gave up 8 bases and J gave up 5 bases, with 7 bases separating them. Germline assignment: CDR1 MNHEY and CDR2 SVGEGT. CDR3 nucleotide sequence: TGTGCCAGCTCCTGGAACGAGCAGTACTTC. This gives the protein CASSWNEQYF.

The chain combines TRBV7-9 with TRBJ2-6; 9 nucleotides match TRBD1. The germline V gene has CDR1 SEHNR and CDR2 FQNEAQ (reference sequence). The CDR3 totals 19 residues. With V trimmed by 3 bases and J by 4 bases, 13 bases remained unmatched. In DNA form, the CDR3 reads TGTGCCAGCAGCTTTAATCCCTCGGGACAGGGACCCGGGGCCAACGTCCTGACTTTC. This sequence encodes CASSFNPSGQGPGANVLTF. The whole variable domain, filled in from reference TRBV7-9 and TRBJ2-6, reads DTGVSQNPRHKITKRGQNVTFRCDPISEHNRLYWYRQTLGQGPEFLTYFQNEAQLEKSRLLSDRFSAERPKGSFSTLEIQRTEQGDSAMYLCASSFNPSGQGPGANVLTFGAGSRLTVL.

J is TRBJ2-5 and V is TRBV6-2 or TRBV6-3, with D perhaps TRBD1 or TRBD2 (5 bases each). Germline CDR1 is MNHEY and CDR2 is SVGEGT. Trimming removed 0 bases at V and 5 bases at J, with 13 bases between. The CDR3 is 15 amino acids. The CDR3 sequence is CASSYSIMGEETQYF. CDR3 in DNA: TGTGCCAGCAGTTACTCGATAATGGGGGAGGAGACCCAGTACTTC.

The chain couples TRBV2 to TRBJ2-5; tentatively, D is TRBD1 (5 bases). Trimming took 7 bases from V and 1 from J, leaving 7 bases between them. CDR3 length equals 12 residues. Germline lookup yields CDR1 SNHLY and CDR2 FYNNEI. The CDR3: CASKTAQETQYF. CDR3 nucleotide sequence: TGTGCCAGCAAGACAGCCCAAGAGACCCAGTACTTC.

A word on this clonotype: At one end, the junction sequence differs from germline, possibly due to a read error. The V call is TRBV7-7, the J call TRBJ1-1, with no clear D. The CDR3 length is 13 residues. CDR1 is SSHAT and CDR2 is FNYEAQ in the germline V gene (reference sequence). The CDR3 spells CASSFDKNTEAFF. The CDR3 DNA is TGTGCTAGCAGCTTTGACAAGAACACTGAAGCTTTCTTT.

DNA of the CDR3: TGTGCCAGCAGTTTAAATGGGGCAGACCAGCCCCAGCATTTT. This gives the protein CASSLNGADQPQHF. The chain couples TRBV27 to TRBJ1-5; weak D call: TRBD1 (5 bases). From germline, CDR1 is MNHEY and CDR2 SMNVEV (reference sequence). V was pared by 2 bases and J by 7 bases, with 12 bases between. The CDR3 length is 14 residues.

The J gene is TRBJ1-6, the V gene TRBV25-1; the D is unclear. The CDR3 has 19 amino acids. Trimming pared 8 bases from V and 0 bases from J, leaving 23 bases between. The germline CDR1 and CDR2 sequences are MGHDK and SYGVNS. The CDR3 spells CASRPRAGIESSYNSPLHF. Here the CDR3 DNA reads TGTGCCAGCCGACCCCGGGCCGGAATCGAGAGCTCCTATAATTCACCCCTCCACTTT.

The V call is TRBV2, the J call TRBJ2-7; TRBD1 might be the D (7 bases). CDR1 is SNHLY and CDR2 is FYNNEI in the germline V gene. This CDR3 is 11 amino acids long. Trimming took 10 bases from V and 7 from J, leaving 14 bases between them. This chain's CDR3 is CATLSGGEQYF. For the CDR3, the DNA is TGTGCCACCCTTTCAGGGGGGGAGCAGTACTTC.

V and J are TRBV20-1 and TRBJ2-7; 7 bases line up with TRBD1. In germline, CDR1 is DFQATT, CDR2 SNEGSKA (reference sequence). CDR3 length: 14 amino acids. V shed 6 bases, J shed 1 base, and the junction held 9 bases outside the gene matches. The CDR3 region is CSAPAPTGSYEQYF. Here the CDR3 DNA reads TGCAGTGCACCCGCTCCGACAGGGTCCTACGAGCAGTACTTC.

For the CDR3, the DNA is TGTGCCAGTGCGACGGGGAGGGAGGGTTACGACAATGAGCAGTTCTTC. Translated: CASATGREGYDNEQFF. V and J are TRBV19 and TRBJ2-1; 7 bases match TRBD2. Germline V CDR1 and CDR2: LNHDA, SQIVND (reference sequence). This CDR3 is 16 amino acids long. Trimming cost V 8 bases and J 5 bases; bases outside gene matches: 15.

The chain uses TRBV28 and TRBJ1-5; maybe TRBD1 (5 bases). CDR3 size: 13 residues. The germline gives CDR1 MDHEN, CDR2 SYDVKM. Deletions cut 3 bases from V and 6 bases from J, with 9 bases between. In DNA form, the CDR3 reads TGTGCCAGCAGTTTCCCCGACAGTCAGCCCCAGCATTTT. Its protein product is CASSFPDSQPQHF.

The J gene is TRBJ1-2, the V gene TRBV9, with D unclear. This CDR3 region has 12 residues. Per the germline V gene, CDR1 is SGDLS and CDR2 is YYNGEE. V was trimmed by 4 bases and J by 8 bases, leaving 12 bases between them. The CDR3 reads CASSSRVGGYTF. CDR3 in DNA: TGTGCCAGCAGCTCCAGAGTGGGCGGCTACACCTTC.

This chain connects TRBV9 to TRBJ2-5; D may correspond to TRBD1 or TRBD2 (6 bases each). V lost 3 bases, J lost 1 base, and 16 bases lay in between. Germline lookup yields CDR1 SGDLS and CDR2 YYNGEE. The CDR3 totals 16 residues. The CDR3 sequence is CASSEGGWGLQETQYF. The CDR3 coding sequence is TGTGCCAGCAGCGAAGGGGGTTGGGGACTCCAAGAGACCCAGTACTTC.

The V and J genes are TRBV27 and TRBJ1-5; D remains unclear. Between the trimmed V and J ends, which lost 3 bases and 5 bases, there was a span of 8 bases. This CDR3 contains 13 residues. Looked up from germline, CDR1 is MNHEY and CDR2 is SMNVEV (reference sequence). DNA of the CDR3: TGTGCCAGCAGTTTTGGACCTTATCAGCCCCAGCATTTT. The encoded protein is CASSFGPYQPQHF.

CDR3 DNA: TGCAGCGTTGGACGGGAGGGACGCGAGCAGTACTTC. Translating it yields CSVGREGREQYF. This chain joins TRBV29-1 and TRBJ2-7; 8 bases line up with TRBD2. V shed 4 bases, J shed 6 bases, and the junction held 5 bases outside the gene matches. Germline V lookup: CDR1 SQVTM, CDR2 ANQGSEA. The CDR3 extends over 12 amino acids.

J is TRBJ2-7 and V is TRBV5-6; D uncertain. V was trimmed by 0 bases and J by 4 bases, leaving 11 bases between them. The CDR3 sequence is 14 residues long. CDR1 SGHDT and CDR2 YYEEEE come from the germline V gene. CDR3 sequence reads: CASSLAGFLYEQYF. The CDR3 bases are TGTGCCAGCAGCTTGGCCGGCTTCCTTTACGAGCAGTACTTC.

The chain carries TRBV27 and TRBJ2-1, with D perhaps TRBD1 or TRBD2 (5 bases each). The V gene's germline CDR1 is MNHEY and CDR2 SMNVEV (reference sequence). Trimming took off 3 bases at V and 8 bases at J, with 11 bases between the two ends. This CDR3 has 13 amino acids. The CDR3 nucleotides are TGTGCCAGCAGTTTGGGACGCTTCGATGAGCAGTTCTTC. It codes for CASSLGRFDEQFF.

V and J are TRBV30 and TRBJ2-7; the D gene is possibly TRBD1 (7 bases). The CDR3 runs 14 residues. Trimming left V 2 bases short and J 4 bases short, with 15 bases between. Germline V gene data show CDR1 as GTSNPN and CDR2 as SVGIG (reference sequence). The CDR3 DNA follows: TGTGCCTGGAGTACGGCGGGACAGAGGTACGAGCAGTACTTC. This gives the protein CAWSTAGQRYEQYF.

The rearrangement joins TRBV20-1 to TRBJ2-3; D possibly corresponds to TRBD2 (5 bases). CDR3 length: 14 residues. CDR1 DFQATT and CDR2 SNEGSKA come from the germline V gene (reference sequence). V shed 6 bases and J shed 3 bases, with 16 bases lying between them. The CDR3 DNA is TGCAGTGCCACGCCAGGACTCGGAACAGATACGCAGTATTTT. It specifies CSATPGLGTDTQYF.

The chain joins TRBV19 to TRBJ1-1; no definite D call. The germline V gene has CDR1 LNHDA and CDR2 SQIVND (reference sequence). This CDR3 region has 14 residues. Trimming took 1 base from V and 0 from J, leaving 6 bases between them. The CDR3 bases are TGTGCCAGTAGTATAGGGGTCATGAACACTGAAGCTTTCTTT. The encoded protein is CASSIGVMNTEAFF. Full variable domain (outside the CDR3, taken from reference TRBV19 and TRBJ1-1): DGGITQSPKYLFRKEGQNVTLSCEQNLNHDAMYWYRQDPGQGLRLIYYSQIVNDFQKGDIAEGYSVSREKKESFPLTVTSAQKNPTAFYLCASSIGVMNTEAFFGQGTRLTVV.

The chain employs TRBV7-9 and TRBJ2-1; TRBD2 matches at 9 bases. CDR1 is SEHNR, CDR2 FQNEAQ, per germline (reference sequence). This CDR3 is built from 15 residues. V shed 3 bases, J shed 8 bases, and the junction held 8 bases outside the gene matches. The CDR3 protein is CASSLNPSGIHEQFF. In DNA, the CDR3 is TGTGCCAGCAGCTTGAATCCTAGCGGGATCCATGAGCAGTTCTTC. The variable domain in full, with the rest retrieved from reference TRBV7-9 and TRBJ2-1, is DTGVSQNPRHKITKRGQNVTFRCDPISEHNRLYWYRQTLGQGPEFLTYFQNEAQLEKSRLLSDRFSAERPKGSFSTLEIQRTEQGDSAMYLCASSLNPSGIHEQFFGPGTRLTVL.